This TCR beta chain was recorded in a study of monozygotic twins with inflammatory bowel disease. TCRdb reanalyzed the 5' RACE reads and collapses them to one entry per CDR3 protein, without DNA. Here the sample table reports some 300,000 distinct CDR3 sequences. Germline V gene lookup returns CDR1 SGHDN and CDR2 FVKESK. The CDR3 length is 14 residues. The receptor's source is a human donor with ulcerative colitis or Crohn's disease, or a healthy co-twin of an affected twin (not recorded which). J is TRBJ1-4 and V is TRBV14; TCRdb picks TRBD1, but there is no DNA to check that call. Sequencing was carried out using blood. The CDR3 is CASSSRDRHEKLFF. Based on the CDR3 plus reference TRBV14 and TRBJ1-4, the full variable domain is EAGVTQFPSHSVIEKGQTVTLRCDPISGHDNLYWYRRVMGKEIKFLLHFVKESKQDESGMPNNRFLAERTGGTYSTLKVQPAELEDSGVYFCASSSRDRHEKLFFGSGTQLSVL.